This paragraph reports one T cell receptor (beta chain). Its antigen is currently unknown. A read error is possible here, since a much larger clone lies one base away. Primed by a sample-barcoded 5' primer and a J-beta primer mix, a second PCR proceeded for about 7 to 11 cycles. Every single cDNA molecule received a tag from a template-switch adaptor with 12 random nucleotides. TCRdb passed the 5' RACE reads through MiXCR, listing each CDR3 protein once. Here the sample spans fewer than 700,000 distinct CDR3 sequences, around 41% being singletons. Each sample used at least 6.5 million PBMCs. The CDR3 is 16 residues long. The germline V and J ends were trimmed by 0 bases and 4 bases, with 17 bases remaining between them. Germline CDR1 and CDR2: DFQATT and SNEGSKA (reference sequence). This entry comes from a study of blood T cells in healthy people across ages. Study-wide points: Higher diversity and more naive CD4+ cells were features of long-lived donors, compared to aged donors. Estimated diversity across one million T cells was deemed an underestimate.

This sequence originates from an elderly man in good health. The source material was blood. The chain recombines TRBV20-1 with TRBJ2-3; tentatively, D is TRBD2 (5 bases). CDR3 loop: CSARETSGVTSDTQYF. The CDR3 DNA reads as TGCAGTGCTAGAGAGACGAGCGGTGTAACTTCAGATACGCAGTATTTT.